These 30 T cell receptor beta chains were sequenced from one sample in a study of shared clonotypes between healthy human individuals (dated by TCRdb to 2018 to 2020). Preparation of the library involved the immunoSEQ multiplex PCR assay. As stored in TCRdb, this immuneACCESS dataset retains in-frame rearrangements with V and J assigned. A fraction of the clones does not appear; measured against another copy, unresolved V genes explain less than half of the discrepancy, and the remainder lacks a known reason. The table for this sample lists roughly 2.5 million clones; around nine tenths of them were counted only once. The top ten clonotypes cover 0.13% to 0.15% of the sample. The sample comprised naive CD4+ T cells sorted from blood. Sample cell subset or site, as interpreted from the label and publication: CD45RA+ positively selected. These receptor sequences come from a young man in good health.

The V and J genes are TRBV7-9 and TRBJ2-1; TRBD2 matches at 11 bases. CDR3 length: 15 residues. The germline CDR1 and CDR2 sequences are SEHNR and FQNEAQ (reference sequence). V lost 8 bases, J lost 4 bases, and 7 bases stayed unmatched. This CDR3 reads CASGELAGAYNEQFF. The DNA for the CDR3 is TGTGCCAGCGGGGAACTAGCGGGAGCATACAATGAGCAGTTCTTC.

This chain uses TRBV5-1 with TRBJ2-7; 9 nucleotides line up with TRBD1. J was trimmed by 7 bases and V by 3 bases; bases with no gene match: 14. The CDR3 contains 16 residues. Looked up from germline, CDR1 is SGHRS and CDR2 is YFSETQ. The CDR3 nucleotides read TGCGCCAGCAGCTGGCAACCGGGACAGGGATCCGGGGAGCAGTACTTC. Its translation: CASSWQPGQGSGEQYF.

This clone has a single count. CDR3: CAWKGQGVTGELFF. As DNA, the CDR3 is TGTGCCTGGAAGGGCCAGGGGGTCACCGGGGAGCTGTTTTTT. The V call is TRBV30, the J call TRBJ2-2; 7 bases line up with TRBD1. The V and J ends lost 4 bases and 4 bases, in that order; junction bases with no gene match: 6. The CDR3 extends over 14 amino acids. In germline, CDR1 is GTSNPN, CDR2 SVGIG (reference sequence). Full variable domain (rest looked up from reference TRBV30 and TRBJ2-2): SQTIHQWPATLVQPVGSPLSLECTVEGTSNPNLYWYRQAAGRGLQLLFYSVGIGQISSEVPQNLSASRPQDRQFILSSKKLLLSDSGFYLCAWKGQGVTGELFFGEGSRLTVL.

Notes on this clone: Within the sample, other DNA sequences also encode this same CDR3. The chain is built from TRBV5-1 and TRBJ2-1; tentatively, D is TRBD1 or TRBD2 (6 bases each). Germline V gene data show CDR1 as SGHRS and CDR2 as YFSETQ. The ends were cut back, 0 bases at V and 2 bases at J, with 9 bases in the middle. The CDR3 extends over 15 amino acids. CDR3 amino acids: CASSLEGGPYNEQFF. The CDR3 bases are TGCGCCAGCAGCTTGGAGGGGGGACCCTACAATGAGCAGTTCTTC.

The chain recombines TRBV18 with TRBJ1-5; D is undetermined. The V end lost 4 bases, the J end lost 0 bases, and 7 bases lay between the germline ends. This CDR3 is 14 amino acids long. The germline V gene encodes CDR1 KGHSH and CDR2 LQKENI. CDR3: CASSHRDSNQPQHF. The CDR3 nucleotides read TGTGCCAGCTCACACAGAGATAGCAATCAGCCCCAGCATTTT.

This clone was recorded only once. V usage is TRBV7-9 and J usage is TRBJ2-7; weak D call: TRBD2 (5 bases). Trimming cost V 5 bases and J 2 bases, with 16 bases left between them. The CDR3 is 15 amino acids. CDR1 is SEHNR and CDR2 is FQNEAQ in the germline V gene (reference sequence). Here the CDR3 DNA reads TGTGCCAGCAGCCCGCCGGGGTTTGTCGCCTACGAGCAGTACTTC. Translated: CASSPPGFVAYEQYF.

This clone came up once. The J gene is TRBJ2-5, the V gene TRBV7-2, with D perhaps being TRBD1 or TRBD2 (6 bases each). V dropped 1 base and J dropped 5 bases, with 23 bases sitting between them. The germline V gene encodes CDR1 SGHTA and CDR2 FQGNSA. This CDR3 has 18 amino acids. CDR3 sequence: CASSLVSRGGPTGETQYF. CDR3 bases: TGTGCCAGCAGCTTAGTATCAAGGGGAGGCCCAACAGGGGAGACCCAGTACTTC.

The rearrangement uses TRBV6-6 and TRBJ1-1; weak D call: TRBD1 (5 bases). This CDR3 spans 15 amino acids. Germline lookup yields CDR1 MNHNY and CDR2 SVGAGI (reference sequence). Trimming removed 0 bases from V and 0 bases from J, with 8 bases in between. DNA of the CDR3: TGTGCCAGCAGTTACTCAGGGGTCATGAACACTGAAGCTTTCTTT. It is translated as CASSYSGVMNTEAFF.

The V call is TRBV2, the J call TRBJ2-1; 9 nucleotides align to TRBD2. Germline V gives CDR1 SNHLY, CDR2 FYNNEI. This CDR3 contains 15 residues. J was trimmed by 4 bases and V by 5 bases; bases with no gene match: 6. The CDR3 loop is CASSQISGGYNEQFF. The CDR3 DNA reads TGTGCCAGCAGTCAGATTAGCGGGGGATACAATGAGCAGTTCTTC. The full variable domain, rest sourced from reference TRBV2 and TRBJ2-1, is EPEVTQTPSHQVTQMGQEVILRCVPISNHLYFYWYRQILGQKVEFLVSFYNNEISEKSEIFDDQFSVERPDGSNFTLKIRSTKLEDSAMYFCASSQISGGYNEQFFGPGTRLTVL.

The chain has TRBV5-1 and TRBJ1-2, with 9 bases identical to TRBD1. The ends lost 4 bases at V and 8 bases at J; junction bases unmatched: 9. The germline V gene encodes CDR1 SGHRS and CDR2 YFSETQ. CDR3 length: 14 residues. The CDR3 DNA sequence: TGCGCCAGCAGCCCACTAACAGGGGGCCAGGGCTACACCTTC. Translating gives CASSPLTGGQGYTF.

This clone was recorded a few times. The gene calls are TRBV29-1 and TRBJ1-5, with D hard to call. Germline values: CDR1 SQVTM, CDR2 ANQGSEA. CDR3 size: 13 residues. The V gene lost 1 base and the J gene lost 1 base, with 5 bases spanning the gap. CDR3: CSVEVNSNQPQHF. CDR3 nucleotides: TGCAGCGTTGAAGTAAACAGCAATCAGCCCCAGCATTTT.

V and J are TRBV30 and TRBJ1-2; possible D gene TRBD1, 5 bases. This CDR3 has 12 residues. Trimming took 3 bases from V and 5 from J, leaving 10 bases between them. Germline V gene sequence: CDR1 GTSNPN, CDR2 SVGIG (reference sequence). The CDR3 nucleotides read TGTGCCTGGAGCCCGGACACGTATGGCTACACCTTC. Translating gives CAWSPDTYGYTF.

The chain carries TRBV18 and TRBJ1-1, with TRBD1 matching over 11 bases. The CDR3 has 15 amino acids. Germline V gene data show CDR1 as KGHSH and CDR2 as LQKENI. With 5 bases clipped from V and 5 bases from J, the junction kept 7 bases outside the gene matches. In nucleotides, the CDR3 is TGTGCCAGCTCAGGCGGACAGGGGGCAAGAACTGAAGCTTTCTTT. This encodes CASSGGQGARTEAFF.

The chain uses TRBV11-2 and TRBJ1-1; 8 nucleotides align to TRBD1. The CDR3 contains 14 residues. The germline V gene encodes CDR1 SGHAT and CDR2 FQNNGV. V gave up 4 bases and J gave up 1 base; unmatched junction bases: 2. DNA for the CDR3: TGTGCCAGCAGCTCTGACAGGGGGAACACTGAAGCTTTCTTT. It is translated as CASSSDRGNTEAFF.

V usage is TRBV21-1 and J usage is TRBJ2-7. TRBV21-1 is an annotated pseudogene. The CDR3 totals 11 residues. CDR3 region: CASSTPAQQYF. In nucleotides, the CDR3 is TGTGCCAGCAGCACCCCAGCTCAGCAGTACTTC.

Here the CDR3 DNA reads TGCGCCAGCAGCCAAGATTCCCTTAGCGGCCCCTACAATGAGCAGTTCTTC. Its translation: CASSQDSLSGPYNEQFF. This chain uses TRBV4-3 with TRBJ2-1, with D maybe TRBD2 (6 bases). Germline V lookup: CDR1 LGHNA, CDR2 YSLEER. The CDR3 extends over 17 amino acids. Trimming shortened V by 0 bases and J by 2 bases, and 14 bases separated the two germline ends.

This rearrangement joins TRBV5-1 to TRBJ1-1, with 7 positions matching TRBD1. Germline V CDR1 and CDR2: SGHRS, YFSETQ. After removal of 3 bases from V and 3 bases from J, the junction contained 8 bases not matched to a gene. The length of the CDR3 is 15 residues. This chain's CDR3 is CASSWRQGSDTEAFF. The CDR3 bases are TGCGCCAGCAGCTGGAGACAGGGAAGCGACACTGAAGCTTTCTTT. Full variable domain (rest looked up from reference TRBV5-1 and TRBJ1-1): KAGVTQTPRYLIKTRGQQVTLSCSPISGHRSVSWYQQTPGQGLQFLFEYFSETQRNKGNFPGRFSGRQFSNSRSEMNVSTLELGDSALYLCASSWRQGSDTEAFFGQGTRLTVV.

The genes are TRBV5-6 and TRBJ2-5; 8 bases map to TRBD1. Germline V gene lookup returns CDR1 SGHDT and CDR2 YYEEEE. The junction had 3 bases not matched to a gene; V was cut back by 1 base and J by 4 bases. The CDR3 contains 14 residues. In nucleotides, the CDR3 is TGTGCCAGCAGCTTGAGGACAGGGCGAGAGACCCAGTACTTC. This encodes CASSLRTGRETQYF.

Of note for this clone: The sample has other DNA sequences that encode this CDR3 too. The chain has TRBV6-1 and TRBJ1-2; perhaps TRBD1 as D (6 bases). CDR3 length equals 14 residues. Germline CDR1 reads MNHNS; CDR2 reads SASEGT. The V and J ends lost 4 bases and 0 bases respectively, with 9 bases between them. In DNA, the CDR3 is TGTGCCAGCAGTGGGACAGCAGCTAACTATGGCTACACCTTC. Translating it yields CASSGTAANYGYTF.

This chain joins TRBV2 and TRBJ1-2, with a weak D call TRBD1 (5 bases). This CDR3 region has 13 residues. CDR1 is SNHLY, CDR2 FYNNEI, per germline. Trimming left V 7 bases short and J 0 bases short, with 9 bases between. The CDR3 DNA reads TGTGCCAGCATCTTGACAGCTAACTATGGCTACACCTTC. Its protein product is CASILTANYGYTF.

This chain links TRBV18 with TRBJ2-3; 11 nucleotides match TRBD2. V was pared by 3 bases and J by 2 bases, with 7 bases of the junction left unmatched. Looked up from germline, CDR1 is KGHSH and CDR2 is LQKENI. CDR3 length: 17 amino acids. In nucleotides, the CDR3 is TGTGCCAGCTCACCCCAGGGACTAGCGGCAAACACAGATACGCAGTATTTT. Encoded protein: CASSPQGLAANTDTQYF.

This CDR3 reads CATSRDGRGGVDEQYF. DNA of the CDR3: TGTGCCACCAGCAGAGACGGAAGGGGGGGAGTCGACGAGCAGTACTTC. The V gene is TRBV15, the J gene TRBJ2-7; possibly TRBD2 for D (7 bases). V lost 0 bases and J lost 5, with 17 bases in between. The CDR3 spans 16 residues. CDR1 is LNHNV and CDR2 is YYDKDF in the germline V gene (reference sequence).

The chain recombines TRBV5-6 with TRBJ2-2; 10 nucleotides agree with TRBD2. CDR3 length: 16 residues. Germline lookup yields CDR1 SGHDT and CDR2 YYEEEE. The J segment lost 4 bases and the V segment lost 4 bases, leaving 7 bases of the junction unmatched. The CDR3, as DNA: TGTGCCAGCAGCGGCCTACTAGCGGGACGCACCGGGGAGCTGTTTTTT. This sequence encodes CASSGLLAGRTGELFF.

V usage is TRBV2 and J usage is TRBJ2-5; D is unclear. CDR1 and CDR2 from the germline V gene are SNHLY and FYNNEI. The CDR3 spans 13 residues. V lost 4 bases, J lost 1 base, and 7 bases lay in between. CDR3 amino acids: CASSGLFQETQYF. The DNA of the CDR3 is TGTGCCAGCAGTGGACTGTTCCAAGAGACCCAGTACTTC.

The chain couples TRBV7-2 to TRBJ2-7; D unresolved. The CDR3 loop spans 13 amino acids. The germline V and J ends were trimmed by 5 bases and 4 bases, with 12 bases remaining between them. Germline V gene data show CDR1 as SGHTA and CDR2 as FQGNSA. The CDR3 loop is CASSPSPGYEQYF. The CDR3 coding sequence is TGTGCCAGCAGCCCGTCTCCCGGGTACGAGCAGTACTTC.

The V gene is TRBV18, the J gene TRBJ2-7, with 9 nucleotides matching TRBD1. After removal of 5 bases from V and 6 bases from J, the junction contained 11 bases not matched to a gene. Germline-derived CDR1 and CDR2 are KGHSH and LQKENI. The length of the CDR3 is 15 residues. CDR3 protein: CASSITPGQGSEQYF. CDR3 nucleotides: TGTGCCAGCTCAATCACCCCGGGACAGGGATCCGAGCAGTACTTC.

This rearrangement joins TRBV4-2 to TRBJ1-4; 9 bases agree with TRBD1. CDR1 and CDR2 (germline): LGHNA, YNFKEQ. The CDR3 contains 16 residues. After removal of 5 bases from V and 4 bases from J, the junction contained 8 bases not matched to a gene. The CDR3 sequence is CASSSDRGEGNEKLFF. CDR3 bases: TGTGCCAGCAGCAGCGACAGGGGGGAGGGTAATGAAAAACTGTTTTTT.

A remark on this clone: This same CDR3 is encoded by further DNA sequences in the sample. The chain couples TRBV6-5 to TRBJ2-5, with D possibly being TRBD1 (5 bases). Germline-derived CDR1 and CDR2 are MNHEY and SVGAGI. The CDR3 spans 13 residues. V lost 4 bases, J lost 1 base, and 7 bases lay in between. CDR3 in DNA: TGTGCCAGCAGTTGGGGCCTCCAAGAGACCCAGTACTTC. Its protein is CASSWGLQETQYF.

This chain connects TRBV5-1 to TRBJ2-3; TRBD2 might be the D (5 bases). Deletions cut 7 bases from V and 6 bases from J, with 12 bases between. This CDR3 has 12 residues. The V gene's germline CDR1 is SGHRS and CDR2 YFSETQ. As DNA, the CDR3 is TGCGCCAGCCTCGATATAGCGGATACGCAGTATTTT. Its translation: CASLDIADTQYF.

This sequence joins TRBV10-3 and TRBJ1-4; D may be TRBD1 (5 bases). The CDR3 is made up of 13 amino acids. The germline CDR1 and CDR2 sequences are ENHRY and SYGVKD. Deletions cut 8 bases from V and 7 bases from J, with 14 bases between. This CDR3 reads CAISSRGSEKLFF. CDR3 sequence (DNA): TGTGCCATCTCCTCGAGGGGATCTGAAAAACTGTTTTTT.